A selection of T cell receptor beta chains follows, all from one sample in a study of shared T cell receptors in the human thymus. The assay was immunoSEQ multiplex PCR, and TCRdb's table has in-frame clones only and misses some. The sample records about 540,000 clones, around 78% being singletons. These same data were also listed under a study on human thymus T cells.

Sequenced sample: thymocytes. The receptors stem from a boy under three years old with a congenital heart defect. Each CDR3 is given with its conserved first and last residue. Fields, in order: J gene, D gene, V gene, CDR3 DNA, CDR3 protein. The D gene is left open where the match is weak.

>TRBJ2-5|TRBD2|TRBV5-6
TGTGCCAGCAGCTCCACTAGCGGTAAAGAGACCCAGTACTTC
CASSSTSGKETQYF
>TRBJ1-2|NA|TRBV5-6
TGTGCCAGCAGCTTTGCAGGGTTAAACTATGGCTACACCTTC
CASSFAGLNYGYTF
>TRBJ2-1|TRBD2|TRBV5-1
TGCGCCAGCAGCTTGTCTTCCGCTAGCGGGAGGGCCGGGGACAATGAGCAGTTCTTC
CASSLSSASGRAGDNEQFF
>TRBJ1-1|NA|TRBV29-1
TGCAGCGTTGCCTCGCGGGGGCGGACGAACACTGAAGCTTTCTTT
CSVASRGRTNTEAFF
>TRBJ2-1|TRBD2|TRBV7-2
TGTGCCAGCAGTTTAAGGCTAGCGGGGCAGAGCTCCTACAATGAGCAGTTCTTC
CASSLRLAGQSSYNEQFF
>TRBJ2-2|NA|TRBV6-5
TGTGCCAGCAATGTAGCGGATGGGGGGACCGGGGAGCTGTTTTTT
CASNVADGGTGELFF
>TRBJ2-5|TRBD2|TRBV29-1
TGCAGCGTGGCTAGCGGGATGGAGACCCAGTACTTC
CSVASGMETQYF
>TRBJ2-7|NA|TRBV27
TGTGCCAGCAGTCAGCTCAGGGGGCGACCGGGGGGCTACGAGCAGTACTTC
CASSQLRGRPGGYEQYF
>TRBJ1-3|TRBD1|TRBV5-8
TGTGCCAGCAGCGTGACACAGGGGGAAGGAAACACCATATATTTT
CASSVTQGEGNTIYF
>TRBJ2-2|NA|TRBV4-1
TGCGCCAGCAGCCAAGATGGGAGAAGCACCGGGGAGCTGTTTTTT
CASSQDGRSTGELFF
>TRBJ2-1|TRBD1|TRBV23-1
TGCGCCAGCAGTCATTGGACAGGGACGAATGAGCAGTTCTTC
CASSHWTGTNEQFF
>TRBJ2-1|TRBD2|TRBV10-3
TGTGCCATCAGTGAGATTAGGCGGGAGCCCTACAATGAGCAGTTCTTC
CAISEIRREPYNEQFF
>TRBJ2-5|NA|TRBV6-6
TGTGCCAGCAGTTACTGGGAGGCATTGGGAAAAGAGACCCAGTACTTC
CASSYWEALGKETQYF
>TRBJ2-6|NA|TRBV30
TGTGCCTGGACAGGGCGGAGGGATAGCGCTGGGGCCAACGTCCTGACTTTC
CAWTGRRDSAGANVLTF
>TRBJ1-1|NA|TRBV28
TGTGCCAGCAGTTCCCATGAAGGGGTCGGTGAAGCTTTCTTT
CASSSHEGVGEAFF
>TRBJ2-7|TRBD1|TRBV27
TGTGCCAGCAGTTCGTCCGGGACAGGGGAGGCCGAGCAGTACTTC
CASSSSGTGEAEQYF
>TRBJ2-7|NA|TRBV2
TGTGCCAGCCGACAGCCGGAGTCCTACGAGCAGTACTTC
CASRQPESYEQYF
>TRBJ2-1|NA|TRBV27
TGTGCCAGCAGTTTAGGGGGGTGGTCCTACAATGAGCAGTTCTTC
CASSLGGWSYNEQFF
>TRBJ1-1|TRBD1|TRBV7-2
TGTGCCAGCAGCTCCAGGGACAGTGTCGACCCTGAAGCTTTCTTT
CASSSRDSVDPEAFF
>TRBJ1-5|TRBD1|TRBV5-8
TGTGCCAGCAGCTTGGGGACAGGGGGTGGCAATCAGCCCCAGCATTTT
CASSLGTGGGNQPQHF